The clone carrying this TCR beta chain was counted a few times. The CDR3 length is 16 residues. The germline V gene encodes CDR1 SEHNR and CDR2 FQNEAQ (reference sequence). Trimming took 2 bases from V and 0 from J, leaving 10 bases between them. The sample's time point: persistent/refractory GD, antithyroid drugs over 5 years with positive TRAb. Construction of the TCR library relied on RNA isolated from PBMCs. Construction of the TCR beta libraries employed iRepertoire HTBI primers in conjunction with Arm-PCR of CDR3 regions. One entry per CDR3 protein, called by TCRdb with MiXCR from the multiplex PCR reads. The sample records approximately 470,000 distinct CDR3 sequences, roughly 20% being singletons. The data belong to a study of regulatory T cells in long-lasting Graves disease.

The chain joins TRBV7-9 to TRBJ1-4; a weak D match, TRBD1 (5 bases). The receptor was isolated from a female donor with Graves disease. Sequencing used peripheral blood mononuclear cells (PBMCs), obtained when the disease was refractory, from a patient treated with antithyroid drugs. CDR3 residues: CASSLKEQATNEKLFF. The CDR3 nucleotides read TGTGCCAGCAGCTTAAAGGAACAGGCAACTAATGAAAAACTGTTTTTT. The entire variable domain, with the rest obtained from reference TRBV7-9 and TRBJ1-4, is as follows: DTGVSQNPRHKITKRGQNVTFRCDPISEHNRLYWYRQTLGQGPEFLTYFQNEAQLEKSRLLSDRFSAERPKGSFSTLEIQRTEQGDSAMYLCASSLKEQATNEKLFFGSGTQLSVL.